This record covers a single T cell receptor (beta chain). The antigen is undetermined. The CDR3 totals 13 residues. Trimming removed 3 bases at V and 5 bases at J, with 8 bases between. This sample was included in a study of T cell responses to AZD1222 COVID-19 vaccine. General study results and limits: Recipients of AZD1222 seropositive at baseline numbered only 5 or 6. Per reports, nearly half of all spike-specific TCRs target regions that are unmutated in variants. Clonal diversity may have been underestimated in mostly white British donors. Once two AZD1222 doses were given, Spike-specific TCR breadth and depth went up.

The protocol was immunoSEQ multiplex PCR, while the TCRdb copy is restricted to in-frame clones and leaves out a portion. Among about 99,000 clones listed, 85% to 90% were seen once. This specimen was peripheral blood, taken on day 0 of AZD1222 vaccination. V and J are TRBV12-3 or TRBV12-4 and TRBJ1-5; tentative D call: TRBD1 (5 bases). This TCR was sampled from an adult in good health. The CDR3 region is CASSLGEHQPQHF. CDR3 coding DNA: TGTGCCAGCAGTTTGGGGGAGCATCAGCCCCAGCATTTT.